This TCR beta chain was identified in a study of tumor and adjacent non-tumor tissue in lung cancer. Study information: Stage I to III disease affected approximately 11 men and a handful of women aged roughly 31 to 85.

This CDR3 contains 14 residues. Germline CDR1 and CDR2: LGHNA and YNFKEQ. The trim removed 4 bases at V and 6 bases at J, leaving 4 bases unmatched. The library came from three nested PCR rounds adapted from ARM-PCR protocols. MiXCR was run by TCRdb on the multiplex PCR reads, yielding one entry per CDR3 protein. This sample has 40,000 to 60,000 distinct CDR3 sequences, with around 67% found just once. Study-wide points: Tumor repertoires had a smaller top 100 clone share than normal lung.

This clonotype has a count of ten or more. What it recognizes is unknown. This sample's RNA came from whole unsorted tissue. The normal lung tissue was taken more than 3 cm from the tumor edge. The chain couples TRBV4-2 to TRBJ2-1, with TRBD1 identical over 9 bases. The material sequenced was distant non-tumor lung tissue. The origin of this receptor is a woman in her 70s with non-small cell lung cancer. CDR3 coding DNA: TGTGCCAGCAGCCCCGCGGACAGGGGCAATGAGCAGTTCTTC. It yields the protein CASSPADRGNEQFF.